The 27 T cell receptor beta chains presented below share a single source sample, sequenced in a study of shared clonotypes between healthy human individuals. Measured with immunoSEQ multiplex PCR; TCRdb has only the in-frame clones, and not every one. The data hold around 2.1 million clones, with just over 90% observed a single time. Naive CD8 cells were CD45RO-negative, positively selected for CCR7, excluding terminally differentiated effector memory CD45RA+ cells. Sequences were obtained from naive CD8+ T cells from PBMCs. These receptors were collected from a man between 18 and 29 years old in good health. Some clones in this sample may be carry-over from other donors' samples.

DNA of the CDR3: TGTGCCAGCAGCTTGAGTGCAAGATGGCAAGAGACCCAGTACTTC. Its translation: CASSLSARWQETQYF. The J gene is TRBJ2-5, the V gene TRBV7-6; D unclear. V was cut by 3 bases and J by 2 bases, with 13 bases left in between. From germline, CDR1 is SGHVS and CDR2 FNYEAQ. The CDR3 has 15 amino acids.

This CDR3 reads CATSSRLAGVGEQFF. The CDR3 region has the DNA TGTGCCACCAGCAGCCGGCTAGCGGGAGTAGGGGAGCAGTTCTTC. The chain couples TRBV15 to TRBJ2-1, with TRBD2 matching 10 bases. Germline-derived CDR1 and CDR2 are LNHNV and YYDKDF (reference sequence). The CDR3 has 15 residues. With 3 bases clipped from V and 10 bases from J, the junction kept 9 bases outside the gene matches.

The genes are TRBV11-2 and TRBJ2-7; TRBD1 aligns across 7 bases. The CDR3 is 16 amino acids. V was pared by 6 bases and J by 5 bases, with 16 bases of the junction left unmatched. Germline CDR1 and CDR2: SGHAT and FQNNGV. As DNA, the CDR3 is TGTGCCAGCAGTCCCCTGTTTTCGGACAGGATCAACGAGCAGTACTTC. Translated, it gives CASSPLFSDRINEQYF.

This sequence joins TRBV2 and TRBJ2-7; tentative D call: TRBD2 (6 bases). V shed 7 bases and J shed 2 bases, with 9 bases lying between them. CDR3 length: 12 residues. Per the germline V gene, CDR1 is SNHLY and CDR2 is FYNNEI. CDR3 in amino acids: CASKGGTYEQYF. CDR3 sequence (DNA): TGTGCCAGCAAGGGCGGGACCTACGAGCAGTACTTC.

This chain uses TRBV5-5 with TRBJ2-7; TRBD1 aligns across 7 bases. Losses at the gene ends were 3 bases for V and 4 bases for J; bases not matched to a gene: 16. Germline-derived CDR1 and CDR2 are SGHKS and YYEKEE (reference sequence). CDR3 length: 17 amino acids. The CDR3 DNA is TGTGCCAGCAGCTCCCGACAGGGACCGCAGGGATTGTACGAGCAGTACTTC. Encoded protein: CASSSRQGPQGLYEQYF.

The chain has TRBV28 and TRBJ1-5; D is undetermined. The CDR3 spans 15 residues. Germline V gene data show CDR1 as MDHEN and CDR2 as SYDVKM. V was pared by 7 bases and J by 2 bases, with 15 bases between. CDR3 region: CASTMRRGGNQPQHF. The CDR3 bases are TGTGCCAGCACCATGAGACGGGGTGGCAATCAGCCCCAGCATTTT.

The chain carries TRBV9 and TRBJ2-1; D may be TRBD2 (5 bases). Germline V CDR1 and CDR2: SGDLS, YYNGEE. The V and J ends lost 5 bases and 8 bases respectively, with 11 bases between them. There are 12 residues in the CDR3. The CDR3 region is CASSGGSYEQFF. CDR3 coding DNA: TGTGCCAGCAGTGGTGGGAGTTATGAGCAGTTCTTC.

This sequence joins TRBV12-2 and TRBJ1-2. TRBV12-2 is a pseudogene locus. This CDR3 region has 15 residues. The chain's CDR3 is CASRLRAGTNYGYTF. The CDR3 DNA is TGTGCAAGTCGCTTACGGGCCGGTACTAACTATGGCTACACCTTC.

This chain uses TRBV7-9 with TRBJ2-1; 13 bases agree with TRBD2. Unmatched junction bases numbered 9, after V lost 5 bases and J lost 8 bases. The CDR3 sequence is 16 residues long. Germline V CDR1 and CDR2: SEHNR, FQNEAQ (reference sequence). In nucleotides, the CDR3 is TGTGCCAGCAGCCCCACCGGGACTAGCGGGATCGATGAGCAGTTCTTC. Protein sequence: CASSPTGTSGIDEQFF.

The chain links TRBV10-3 to TRBJ1-1; 8 bases align to TRBD1. Unmatched junction bases numbered 11, after V lost 4 bases and J lost 1 base. CDR1 ENHRY and CDR2 SYGVKD come from the germline V gene. The CDR3 extends over 17 amino acids. CDR3: CAISGPSTGAKNTEAFF. CDR3 nucleotide sequence: TGTGCCATCAGTGGGCCCTCGACAGGGGCCAAGAACACTGAAGCTTTCTTT.

This chain links TRBV7-9 with TRBJ2-2; D gene ambiguous. Germline assignment: CDR1 SEHNR and CDR2 FQNEAQ (reference sequence). V was shortened by 7 bases and J by 9 bases, with 15 bases between the two germline ends. CDR3 length equals 13 residues. DNA of the CDR3: TGTGCCAGCACCCGGTATGGGTGGCGGGAGCTGTTTTTT. Translated: CASTRYGWRELFF.

The CDR3 is CASSEAREYEGGELFF. The CDR3 DNA reads as TGTGCCAGCAGTGAAGCCAGGGAATACGAGGGCGGGGAGCTGTTTTTT. The chain is built from TRBV25-1 and TRBJ2-2, with D perhaps given as TRBD1 or TRBD2 (5 bases each). This CDR3 has 16 residues. Trimming cost V 2 bases and J 7 bases, with 17 bases left between them. CDR1 is MGHDK, CDR2 SYGVNS, per germline.

This chain connects TRBV4-1 to TRBJ2-1, with 10 bases matching TRBD2. CDR1 is MGHRA, CDR2 YSYEKL, per germline. The V and J ends lost 1 base and 6 bases, in that order; junction bases with no gene match: 6. The CDR3 length is 16 residues. The CDR3 protein is CASSQGSGRATNEQFF. CDR3 DNA sequence: TGCGCCAGCAGCCAAGGGAGCGGGAGGGCCACCAATGAGCAGTTCTTC.

The rearrangement links TRBV27 to TRBJ2-1, with TRBD1 matching 9 bases. V lost 2 bases to trimming and J lost 3 bases; unmatched junction nucleotides: 8. The CDR3 sequence is 17 residues long. Germline V gene data show CDR1 as MNHEY and CDR2 as SMNVEV (reference sequence). This chain's CDR3 is CASSLGRGTGIYNEQFF. CDR3 sequence (DNA): TGTGCCAGCAGTTTAGGTCGCGGGACAGGGATCTACAATGAGCAGTTCTTC.

The chain couples TRBV4-1 to TRBJ2-1; D unresolved. V lost 2 bases and J 7 bases, leaving 6 bases between the germline ends. The CDR3 totals 12 residues. CDR1 MGHRA and CDR2 YSYEKL come from the germline V gene. The CDR3 coding sequence is TGCGCCAGCAGCCAATTAATAAATGAGCAGTTCTTC. As protein: CASSQLINEQFF.

The CDR3 DNA sequence: TGTGCCAGCAGTCCAATGAGCCGGTCCATGAACACTGAAGCTTTCTTT. This encodes CASSPMSRSMNTEAFF. The J gene is TRBJ1-1, the V gene TRBV28; no clear D. Germline V gene sequence: CDR1 MDHEN, CDR2 SYDVKM. The CDR3 is made up of 16 amino acids. Trimming took 5 bases from V and 0 from J, leaving 16 bases between them.

The rearrangement uses TRBV4-3 and TRBJ2-2; D not resolved. Germline V gene sequence: CDR1 LGHNA, CDR2 YSLEER. V shed 2 bases and J shed 7 bases, with 17 bases lying between them. The CDR3 totals 16 residues. The CDR3 is CASSQLSYTPGGELFF. The CDR3, as DNA: TGCGCCAGCAGCCAATTGTCTTACACCCCTGGCGGGGAGCTGTTTTTT.

The gene calls are TRBV19 and TRBJ2-2; 7 bases are a match to TRBD2. Germline trimming cut 3 bases from V and 0 bases from J; bases unmatched to any gene: 16. CDR3 length equals 20 residues. Germline lookup yields CDR1 LNHDA and CDR2 SQIVND (reference sequence). The CDR3 coding sequence is TGTGCCAGTAGTATGCCCCCTCGAGTTCTAGCGGACACGAACACCGGGGAGCTGTTTTTT. Translation: CASSMPPRVLADTNTGELFF.

The chain recombines TRBV27 with TRBJ1-5, with D unresolved. The CDR3 totals 16 residues. Germline V CDR1 and CDR2: MNHEY, SMNVEV (reference sequence). Trimming took off 0 bases at V and 2 bases at J, with 11 bases between the two ends. CDR3 residues: CASSLSRVVGNQPQHF. CDR3 nucleotides: TGTGCCAGCAGTTTATCTAGGGTGGTCGGCAATCAGCCCCAGCATTTT.

The rearrangement joins TRBV10-3 to TRBJ1-2, with unresolved D. Germline CDR1 and CDR2: ENHRY and SYGVKD. The CDR3 runs to 14 residues. With 6 bases removed from V and 4 bases from J, the gap between germline ends came to 15 bases. CDR3 protein: CAISNTDVPYGYTF. The DNA of the CDR3 is TGTGCCATCAGCAATACGGACGTACCCTATGGCTACACCTTC.

The chain recombines TRBV11-1 with TRBJ2-1; maybe TRBD1 (5 bases). CDR3 length equals 15 residues. V lost 0 bases to trimming and J lost 2 bases, with 8 bases between them. Germline lookup yields CDR1 SGHAT and CDR2 FQDESV (reference sequence). The CDR3 loop is CASSLAQGTYNEQFF. The CDR3, as DNA: TGTGCCAGCAGCTTAGCGCAGGGAACCTACAATGAGCAGTTCTTC.

CDR3 bases: TGTGCCAGCAGTGAAGCCTCGGACACCCACCGAGGGGATTCCTACAATGAGCAGTTCTTC. Residues: CASSEASDTHRGDSYNEQFF. J is TRBJ2-1 and V is TRBV6-1, with D perhaps TRBD1 or TRBD2 (5 bases each). Germline CDR1 MNHNS, CDR2 SASEGT. The V gene lost 0 bases and the J gene lost 1 base, with 22 bases spanning the gap. CDR3 length equals 20 residues.

This chain links TRBV7-3 with TRBJ1-1, with D possibly being TRBD1 (5 bases). Per germline, CDR1 SGHTA and CDR2 FQGTGA. The CDR3 is 13 amino acids. Trimming cost V 2 bases and J 5 bases, with 9 bases left between them. CDR3 in amino acids: CASSLLEGTEAFF. Here the CDR3 DNA reads TGTGCCAGCAGCTTATTAGAGGGGACTGAAGCTTTCTTT.

The CDR3 loop reads CASSYGGQGDSPLHF. The DNA of the CDR3 is TGTGCCAGCAGTTACGGGGGACAGGGTGACTCACCCCTCCACTTT. This chain joins TRBV6-5 and TRBJ1-6, with TRBD1 identical over 9 bases. CDR3 length equals 15 residues. Germline values: CDR1 MNHEY, CDR2 SVGAGI. The V segment lost 2 bases and the J segment 10 bases; nucleotides outside the gene matches: 6.

In the case of this clone: Other DNA sequences from this sample encode an identical CDR3 as well. CDR3 sequence (DNA): TGCGCCAGCAGCCAAGGGGACGGATCCTACGAGCAGTACTTC. Amino acid sequence: CASSQGDGSYEQYF. The gene calls are TRBV4-3 and TRBJ2-7, with D tentatively TRBD1 or TRBD2 (5 bases each). Germline V gives CDR1 LGHNA, CDR2 YSLEER. V gave up 1 base and J gave up 1 base, with 8 bases separating them. This CDR3 has 14 amino acids.

This clone was seen a handful of times. The J gene is TRBJ1-1, the V gene TRBV9, with 10 bases that match TRBD1. Germline assignment: CDR1 SGDLS and CDR2 YYNGEE. Trimming cost V 4 bases and J 6 bases; bases outside gene matches: 9. CDR3 length equals 15 residues. The CDR3 loop is CASSSSPGQGSEAFF. CDR3 bases: TGTGCCAGCAGCTCCTCCCCGGGACAGGGGTCTGAAGCTTTCTTT.

The gene calls are TRBV2 and TRBJ2-1, with D possibly TRBD2 on 6 matching bases. CDR1 and CDR2 (germline): SNHLY, FYNNEI. Trimming stripped 0 bases from V and 4 bases from J, with 10 bases between. CDR3 length: 15 amino acids. The CDR3 protein is CASSEATSRYNEQFF. The CDR3 DNA sequence: TGTGCCAGCAGTGAAGCGACTAGTAGGTACAATGAGCAGTTCTTC.